This TCR beta chain was recorded in a study of T cells after yellow fever vaccination. This clonotype turned up a few times. TCRdb independently ran MiXCR on the 5' RACE reads; one entry per CDR3 protein. In the table there are about 330,000 distinct CDR3 sequences, roughly 4% of which are singletons. This CDR3 spans 17 amino acids. Trimming took off 2 bases at V and 0 bases at J, with 19 bases between the two ends. From germline, CDR1 is DFQATT and CDR2 SNEGSKA (reference sequence). Sequencing used PBMCs, obtained 5 days after the yellow fever booster vaccination. This clonotype was obtained from a man aged 18-30 years who received the YFV17D yellow fever vaccine. The chain uses TRBV20-1 and TRBJ1-1, with no clear D. CDR3 residues: CSARTRLGSTMNTEAFF. The DNA for the CDR3 is TGCAGTGCTAGAACCCGTTTGGGGTCGACCATGAACACTGAAGCTTTCTTT.